The clone carrying this T cell receptor (beta chain) was recorded only once. Its antigen is unidentified. The data were taken from a study of T cells in localized non-small cell lung cancer. The study's findings and limits: Uninvolved adjacent lung showed peak T cell clonality, exceeding tumor. Only one tumor region was sequenced, so heterogeneity remains possible. An association was observed between higher blood T cell density and longer overall survival.

Measured with immunoSEQ multiplex PCR; TCRdb has only the in-frame clones, and not every one. The data contain 45,000 or so clones, 81% of them singletons. Source: peripheral blood mononuclear cells, taken before any cancer treatment. The source of this sequence is a man aged 40-75 years with stage III lung adenocarcinoma.

The CDR3 DNA sequence: TGTGCCAGCAGCTGGGTTAATGAGCAGTTCTTC. As protein: CASSWVNEQFF. The chain is built from TRBV5-5 and TRBJ2-1; no clear D gene. The CDR3 loop spans 11 amino acids. The germline V gene encodes CDR1 SGHKS and CDR2 YYEKEE (reference sequence). V shed 3 bases and J shed 7 bases, with 5 bases lying between them. Full variable domain (rest looked up from reference TRBV5-5 and TRBJ2-1): DAGVTQSPTHLIKTRGQQVTLRCSPISGHKSVSWYQQVLGQGPQFIFQYYEKEERGRGNFPDRFSARQFPNYSSELNVNALLLGDSALYLCASSWVNEQFFGPGTRLTVL.